A single sample gave rise to the 18 T cell receptor beta chains below, sequenced in a study of cytomegalovirus exposure and HLA in healthy donors. The protocol was immunoSEQ multiplex PCR, while the TCRdb copy is restricted to in-frame clones and leaves out a portion. This sample has hundreds of thousands of clones, with around nine tenths found just once. Sequenced material: PBMCs. Receptors originate from a man aged 18 to 30 in good health and CMV-seronegative.

The CDR3 sequence is CASSFLPGYEQYF. In DNA form, the CDR3 reads TGTGCCAGCAGTTTCTTACCGGGGTACGAGCAGTACTTC. The chain uses TRBV27 and TRBJ2-7; perhaps TRBD2 as D (5 bases). Germline V gene data show CDR1 as MNHEY and CDR2 as SMNVEV (reference sequence). Trimming shortened V by 3 bases and J by 4 bases, and 10 bases separated the two germline ends. This CDR3 has 13 residues.

V and J are TRBV7-6 and TRBJ2-3; possible D gene TRBD2, 5 bases. CDR1 is SGHVS, CDR2 FNYEAQ, per germline. This CDR3 has 12 amino acids. Trimming stripped 0 bases from V and 7 bases from J, with 5 bases between. The CDR3 DNA is TGTGCCAGCAGCTTAGCCGGGAATACGCAGTATTTT. This sequence encodes CASSLAGNTQYF.

J is TRBJ1-6 and V is TRBV5-1, with unresolved D. The germline V and J ends were trimmed by 0 bases and 10 bases, with 14 bases remaining between them. The length of the CDR3 is 15 residues. Germline-derived CDR1 and CDR2 are SGHRS and YFSETQ. The CDR3 DNA is TGCGCCAGCAGCTTGGCAGGTTGGGTGAGCTCACCCCTCCACTTT. It yields the protein CASSLAGWVSSPLHF.

The chain employs TRBV5-1 and TRBJ2-3; TRBD2 is a possible D gene (5 bases). The CDR3 loop spans 15 amino acids. V was shortened by 0 bases and J by 0 bases, with 8 bases between the two germline ends. Germline lookup yields CDR1 SGHRS and CDR2 YFSETQ. The CDR3 sequence is CASSLERLSTDTQYF. The CDR3 region has the DNA TGCGCCAGCAGCTTGGAGCGGCTTAGCACAGATACGCAGTATTTT.

The chain joins TRBV9 to TRBJ1-3; D ambiguous. Trimming took off 2 bases at V and 0 bases at J, with 15 bases between the two ends. This CDR3 has 17 residues. Looked up from germline, CDR1 is SGDLS and CDR2 is YYNGEE. The CDR3 sequence is CASSVPREGRSGNTIYF. The CDR3 DNA follows: TGTGCCAGCAGCGTGCCCCGGGAGGGCCGCTCTGGAAACACCATATATTTT.

The chain has TRBV7-2 and TRBJ2-5; the D is unclear. This CDR3 has 13 residues. The germline CDR1 and CDR2 sequences are SGHTA and FQGNSA. The germline V and J ends were trimmed by 1 base and 4 bases, with 7 bases remaining between them. CDR3 nucleotides: TGTGCCAGCAGCTTAGTTTTGAGAGAGACCCAGTACTTC. It specifies CASSLVLRETQYF. The variable domain in full, completed from reference TRBV7-2 and TRBJ2-5, reads GAGVSQSPSNKVTEKGKDVELRCDPISGHTALYWYRQSLGQGLEFLIYFQGNSAPDKSGLPSDRFSAERTGGSVSTLTIQRTQQEDSAVYLCASSLVLRETQYFGPGTRLLVL.

J is TRBJ2-7 and V is TRBV19, with 9 bases fitting TRBD2. CDR1 LNHDA and CDR2 SQIVND come from the germline V gene (reference sequence). V was clipped by 3 bases and J by 2 bases; unmatched bases: 8. The CDR3 spans 16 residues. This CDR3 is CASSISRTSVPYEQYF. Here the CDR3 DNA reads TGTGCCAGTAGTATCTCCCGGACTAGCGTACCCTACGAGCAGTACTTC. The whole variable domain, filled in from reference TRBV19 and TRBJ2-7, reads DGGITQSPKYLFRKEGQNVTLSCEQNLNHDAMYWYRQDPGQGLRLIYYSQIVNDFQKGDIAEGYSVSREKKESFPLTVTSAQKNPTAFYLCASSISRTSVPYEQYFGPGTRLTVT.

The rearrangement links TRBV5-1 to TRBJ2-1, with 9 nucleotides matching TRBD1. Germline-derived CDR1 and CDR2 are SGHRS and YFSETQ. The CDR3 spans 14 residues. V lost 6 bases and J lost 8; bases outside the gene matches: 9. The chain's CDR3 is CASKRDRALDEQFF. DNA for the CDR3: TGCGCCAGCAAACGGGACAGGGCTTTGGATGAGCAGTTCTTC.

The chain employs TRBV7-9 and TRBJ2-7, with D possibly being TRBD2 (7 bases). Germline lookup yields CDR1 SEHNR and CDR2 FQNEAQ (reference sequence). The CDR3 is 15 amino acids. Trimming cost V 1 base and J 2 bases, with 12 bases left between them. This chain's CDR3 is CASSLEGGSAYEQYF. CDR3 in DNA: TGTGCCAGCAGCTTAGAGGGGGGGAGCGCCTACGAGCAGTACTTC.

The V call is TRBV10-2, the J call TRBJ1-6, with D possibly TRBD1 on 5 matching bases. The CDR3 consists of 15 residues. Germline CDR1 WSHSY, CDR2 SAAADI. V was cut by 4 bases and J by 7 bases, with 14 bases left in between. DNA for the CDR3: TGCGCCAGCAGTGTTGTGGGACTCAAGAATTCACCCCTCCACTTT. Translated, it gives CASSVVGLKNSPLHF.

This sequence joins TRBV9 and TRBJ2-3; 10 positions agree with TRBD2. The CDR3 is made up of 15 amino acids. Germline V lookup: CDR1 SGDLS, CDR2 YYNGEE. The junction had 2 bases not matched to a gene; V was cut back by 2 bases and J by 2 bases. CDR3 nucleotides: TGTGCCAGCAGCGTTAGCGGGGGGCCCACAGATACGCAGTATTTT. This sequence encodes CASSVSGGPTDTQYF.

The chain couples TRBV5-1 to TRBJ1-6, with D maybe TRBD1 (6 bases). Germline V gives CDR1 SGHRS, CDR2 YFSETQ. V was cut by 0 bases and J by 9 bases, with 10 bases left in between. This CDR3 contains 14 residues. In DNA form, the CDR3 reads TGCGCCAGCAGCTTGGGCAGGGGTCCTTCACCCCTCCACTTT. Encoded protein: CASSLGRGPSPLHF.

The V gene is TRBV19, the J gene TRBJ1-6, with a tentative D call TRBD1 (6 bases). CDR1 and CDR2 (germline): LNHDA, SQIVND (reference sequence). Trimming stripped 7 bases from V and 2 bases from J, with 12 bases between. This CDR3 is 15 amino acids long. The CDR3 spells CASKKQGAYNSPLHF. DNA of the CDR3: TGTGCCAGTAAGAAACAGGGTGCCTATAATTCACCCCTCCACTTT.

The CDR3 sequence is CASSTRTSGRVYEQYF. CDR3 DNA sequence: TGTGCCAGCAGCACGAGGACTAGCGGGAGGGTCTACGAGCAGTACTTC. V is TRBV5-4 and J is TRBJ2-7; 15 positions match TRBD2. V trimming: 4 bases; J trimming: 3 bases; junction bases outside the gene matches: 5. Germline values: CDR1 SGHNT, CDR2 YYREEE (reference sequence). The CDR3 is 16 residues long.

The table lists this clone with a count of one. This chain uses TRBV27 with TRBJ2-7, with D possibly being TRBD2 (7 bases). V lost 4 bases, J lost 6 bases, and 16 bases lay in between. Germline CDR1 MNHEY, CDR2 SMNVEV (reference sequence). CDR3 length: 14 residues. In DNA, the CDR3 is TGTGCCAGCAGTTCTCGGGGGGCGTTAGGCGAGCAGTACTTC. This translates into CASSSRGALGEQYF.

This chain uses TRBV11-2 with TRBJ2-6, with a possible D match to TRBD1 (6 bases). Germline V gene sequence: CDR1 SGHAT, CDR2 FQNNGV. The CDR3 has 16 amino acids. Trimming shortened V by 4 bases and J by 0 bases, and 10 bases separated the two germline ends. The CDR3 region has the DNA TGTGCCAGCAGCTCAGGGGCGCACTCTGGGGCCAACGTCCTGACTTTC. Protein sequence: CASSSGAHSGANVLTF.

The chain couples TRBV12-5 to TRBJ2-2; 8 nucleotides line up with TRBD1. V was pared by 5 bases and J by 4 bases, with 15 bases of the junction left unmatched. CDR3 length: 18 residues. The germline V gene encodes CDR1 LGHNT and CDR2 FRNRAP. CDR3 protein: CASGPKPRTGRITGELFF. The CDR3 DNA is TGTGCTAGTGGTCCAAAACCTCGGACAGGGAGAATCACCGGGGAGCTGTTTTTT. The full variable domain, rest sourced from reference TRBV12-5 and TRBJ2-2, is DARVTQTPRHKVTEMGQEVTMRCQPILGHNTVFWYRQTMMQGLELLAYFRNRAPLDDSGMPKDRFSAEMPDATLATLKIQPSEPRDSAVYFCASGPKPRTGRITGELFFGEGSRLTVL.

The DNA of the CDR3 is TGTGCCAGCAGCCCCGACTTCTATGGCTACACCTTC. Translating gives CASSPDFYGYTF. This sequence joins TRBV7-9 and TRBJ1-2; D gene unclear. CDR3 length equals 12 residues. V was shortened by 5 bases and J by 4 bases, with 8 bases between the two germline ends. The germline V gene encodes CDR1 SEHNR and CDR2 FQNEAQ (reference sequence).